The clone carrying this TCR beta chain was detected only a few times. The record originates from a study of early T cells in non-severe SARS-CoV-2 infection. About the research overall: Bulk RNA from unsorted whole blood was sequenced; chains were unpaired.

Attachment of unique molecular identifiers to individual cDNA molecules was performed. One entry per CDR3 protein, called by TCRdb with MiXCR from the 5' RACE reads. The top ten hold about 4% of the sample, which has 50,000 to 65,000 distinct CDR3 sequences, around 13% seen once. Sequencing was done on a sample of whole blood. The sequence came from an adult who was a healthcare worker with PCR-confirmed SARS-CoV-2 infection or an uninfected control (not recorded which).

CDR3 sequence reads: CASSYRTANNSPLHF. The CDR3 DNA reads as TGCGCCAGCAGCTACCGGACGGCCAATAATTCACCCCTCCACTTT. The chain combines TRBV4-1 with TRBJ1-6, with D unresolved. CDR1 and CDR2 from the germline V gene are MGHRA and YSYEKL. CDR3 length: 15 amino acids. The ends were cut back, 5 bases at V and 5 bases at J, with 13 bases in the middle.